This TCR beta chain is from a study of blood T cell repertoires in COVID-19. J gave up 1 base and V 1 base, and 5 bases lay outside the gene matches. The germline gives CDR1 MGHRA, CDR2 YSYEKL. CDR3 length: 16 residues. In the authors' methods: Nucleated cell counts were estimated from reference gene primer amplification. Clones were read by immunoSEQ multiplex PCR, and TCRdb kept only the in-frame ones, dropping some. The DNA gave D and trimming, while V, J and clone size come from that table. The sample shows a few hundred thousand clones, 85% of them seen only once. The sequence came from a woman aged 18-29 years with acute or convalescent COVID-19. This chain connects TRBV4-1 to TRBJ1-1, with TRBD1 matching over 8 bases. The source material was peripheral blood. The CDR3 nucleotides are TGCGCCAGCAGCCAAGTTACAGGGGGATGGAACACTGAAGCTTTCTTT. It codes for CASSQVTGGWNTEAFF.